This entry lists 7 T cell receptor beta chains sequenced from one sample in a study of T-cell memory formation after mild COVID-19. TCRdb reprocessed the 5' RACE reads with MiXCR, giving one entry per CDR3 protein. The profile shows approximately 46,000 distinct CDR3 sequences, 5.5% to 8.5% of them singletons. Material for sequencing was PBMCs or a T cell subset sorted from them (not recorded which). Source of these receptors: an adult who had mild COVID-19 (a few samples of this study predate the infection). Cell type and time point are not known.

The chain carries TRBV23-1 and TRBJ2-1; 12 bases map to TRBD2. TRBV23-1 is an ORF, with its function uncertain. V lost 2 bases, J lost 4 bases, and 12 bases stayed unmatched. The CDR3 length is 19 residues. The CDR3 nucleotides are TGCGCCAGCAGTCAACCGGGGGCTAGCGGGGGGGCGATATACAATGAGCAGTTCTTC. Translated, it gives CASSQPGASGGAIYNEQFF.

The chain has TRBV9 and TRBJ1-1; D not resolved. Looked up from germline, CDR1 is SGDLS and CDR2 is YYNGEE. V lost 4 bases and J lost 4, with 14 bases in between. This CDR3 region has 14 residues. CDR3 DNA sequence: TGTGCCAGCAGCCCCGATCTAGTTCGCACTGAAGCTTTCTTT. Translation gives CASSPDLVRTEAFF.

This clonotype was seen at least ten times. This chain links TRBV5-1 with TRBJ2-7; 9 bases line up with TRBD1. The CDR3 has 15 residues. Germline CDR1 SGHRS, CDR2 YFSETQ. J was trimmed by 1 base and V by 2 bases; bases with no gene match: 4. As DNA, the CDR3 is TGCGCCAGCAGCTTAACAGGGGGCTATTCCTACGAGCAGTACTTC. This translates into CASSLTGGYSYEQYF.

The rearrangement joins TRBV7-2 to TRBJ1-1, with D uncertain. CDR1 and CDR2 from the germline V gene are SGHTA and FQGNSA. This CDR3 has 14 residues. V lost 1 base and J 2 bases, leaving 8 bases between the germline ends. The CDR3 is CASSLGRKNTEAFF. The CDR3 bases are TGTGCCAGCAGCTTAGGACGTAAAAACACTGAAGCTTTCTTT.

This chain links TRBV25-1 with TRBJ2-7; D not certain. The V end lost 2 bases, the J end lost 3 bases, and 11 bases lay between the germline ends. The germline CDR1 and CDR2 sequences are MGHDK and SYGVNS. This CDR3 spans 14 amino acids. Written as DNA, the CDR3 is TGTGCCAGCAGTGAAACCCACAGAAACTACGAGCAGTACTTC. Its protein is CASSETHRNYEQYF.

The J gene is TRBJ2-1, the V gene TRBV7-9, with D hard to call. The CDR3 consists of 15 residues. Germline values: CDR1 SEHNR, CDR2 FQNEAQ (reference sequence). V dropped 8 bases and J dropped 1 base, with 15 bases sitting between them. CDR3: CASASTAPSYNEQFF. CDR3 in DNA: TGTGCCAGCGCCTCCACGGCCCCTTCCTACAATGAGCAGTTCTTC.

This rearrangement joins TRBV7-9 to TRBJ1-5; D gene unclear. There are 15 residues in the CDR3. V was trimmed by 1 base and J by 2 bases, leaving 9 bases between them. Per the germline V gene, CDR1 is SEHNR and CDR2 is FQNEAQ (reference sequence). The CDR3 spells CASSLVGSGNQPQHF. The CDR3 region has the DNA TGTGCCAGCAGCTTAGTGGGGTCGGGCAATCAGCCCCAGCATTTT.